A selection of T cell receptor beta chains follows, all from one sample in a study of cytomegalovirus exposure and HLA in healthy donors. Assay used: immunoSEQ multiplex PCR; TCRdb lists only in-frame clones, some missing. The table shows 130,000 or so clones, with roughly 78% occurring only once. Sequencing was done on a sample of PBMCs. All receptors derive from a man younger than 30 in good health and CMV-seropositive. Each CDR3 is given with its conserved first and last residue. Not all rows give a size; the values are once, few, many and, for expanded clones, a class.

14 | NA | TRBJ1-1 | TRBV10-2 | CASSERQGDTEAFF
20 | NA | TRBJ2-2 | TRBV4-1 | CASSQLRLAGVRFDTGELFF
14 | NA | TRBJ2-7 | TRBV4-1 | CASSLTGQGHEQYF
13 | once | TRBJ2-1 | TRBV30 | CAWSVSGSNEQFF
11 | once | TRBJ1-1 | TRBV5-8 | CASRLGAIAFF
14 | once | TRBJ1-1 | TRBV27 | CATYRDRQNTEAFF
12 | NA | TRBJ1-1 | TRBV5-4 | CASTTGNTEAFF
15 | once | TRBJ2-3 | TRBV2 | CASSPGLSVTDTQYF
17 | NA | TRBJ2-5 | TRBV23-1 | CASSQLNDRGFGETQYF
16 | NA | TRBJ1-1 | TRBV29-1 | CSVVFWSTGGDTEAFF
13 | NA | TRBJ2-7 | TRBV30 | CAWSGGQSYEQYF
16 | NA | TRBJ1-1 | TRBV14 | CASSQDGDRVGTEAFF
18 | NA | TRBJ2-6 | TRBV9 | CASSIDRGTLSGANVLTF
15 | once | TRBJ2-1 | TRBV6-6 | CASSTLAGGPNEQFF
14 | once | TRBJ1-5 | TRBV27 | CASSSTATNQPQHF
15 | NA | TRBJ2-3 | TRBV5-1 | CASSLEGGGTDTQYF
15 | NA | TRBJ2-1 | TRBV11-2 | CASSDGTGVGNEQFF
13 | NA | TRBJ2-1 | TRBV6-1 | CASSVGGRDEQFF
17 | NA | TRBJ2-7 | TRBV4-1 | CASSQDHQGTISYEQYF
12 | NA | TRBJ2-7 | TRBV28 | CASSRGSYEQYF
14 | NA | TRBJ1-2 | TRBV5-1 | CASSSGTTNYGYTF
15 | NA | TRBJ2-7 | TRBV4-1 | CASSQGRTGEYEQYF
17 | NA | TRBJ2-6 | TRBV5-1 | CASSSLGGFSGANVLTF
15 | NA | TRBJ2-2 | TRBV7-3 | CASSLSPVNTGELFF
11 | NA | TRBJ2-1 | TRBV12-5 | CASGLDFGQFF
15 | once | TRBJ2-3 | TRBV5-1 | CASSFSQTRTDTQYF